The 2 T cell receptor beta chains in this list originate from one sample, sequenced in a study of Graves' ophthalmopathy and Graves' hyperthyroidism. The study amplified TCR beta CDR3 regions using RNA transcripts. First-round RT-PCR relied on HTBI primers, and a second-round multiplex PCR came next. In TCRdb, the multiplex PCR reads were re-called with MiXCR into one record per CDR3 protein. There are approximately 1.2 million distinct CDR3 sequences in the sample; less than 45% occur only once, and over 8.5% lies in the top ten. Sequences were obtained from peripheral blood or thyroid tissue (not recorded which). These receptors all stem from an adult man with Graves' hyperthyroidism.

With regard to this clonotype: The CDR3 end shows no conserved phenylalanine or tryptophan, and so a read error is likely. The DNA is left out, because the CDR3 cannot be placed on it with certainty; the CDR3 is given as TCRdb lists it. The chain employs TRBV29-1 and TRBJ1-4. The germline gives CDR1 SQVTM, CDR2 ANQGSEA. The CDR3 extends over 8 residues, inclusive of both ends. The CDR3 loop reads CSVEELYY.

The CDR3, as DNA: TGCAGCGGGGCGGGACCCGGCGGGCACGAGCAGTACTTC. Protein product: CSGAGPGGHEQYF. The J gene is TRBJ2-7, the V gene TRBV29-1; possible D gene TRBD2, 6 bases. This CDR3 region has 13 residues. V lost 7 bases to trimming and J lost 5 bases, with 18 bases between them. Germline V gene sequence: CDR1 SQVTM, CDR2 ANQGSEA.